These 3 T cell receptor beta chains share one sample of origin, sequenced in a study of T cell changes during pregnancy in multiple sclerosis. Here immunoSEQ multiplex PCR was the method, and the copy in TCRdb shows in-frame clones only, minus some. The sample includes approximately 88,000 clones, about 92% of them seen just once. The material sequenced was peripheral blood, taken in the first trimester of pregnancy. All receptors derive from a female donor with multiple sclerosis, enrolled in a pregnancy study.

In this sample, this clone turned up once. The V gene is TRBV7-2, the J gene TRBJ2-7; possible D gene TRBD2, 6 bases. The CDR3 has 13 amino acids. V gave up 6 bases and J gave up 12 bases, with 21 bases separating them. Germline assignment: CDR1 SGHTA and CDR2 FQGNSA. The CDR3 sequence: CASSLTQTTSTYF. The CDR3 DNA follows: TGTGCCAGCAGTTTGACCCAGACCACTAGCACGTACTTC.

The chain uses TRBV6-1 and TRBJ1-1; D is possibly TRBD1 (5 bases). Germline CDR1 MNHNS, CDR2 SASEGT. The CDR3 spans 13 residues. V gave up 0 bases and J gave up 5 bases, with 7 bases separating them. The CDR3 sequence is CASSEARGTEAFF. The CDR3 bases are TGTGCCAGCAGTGAAGCAAGGGGTACTGAAGCTTTCTTT.

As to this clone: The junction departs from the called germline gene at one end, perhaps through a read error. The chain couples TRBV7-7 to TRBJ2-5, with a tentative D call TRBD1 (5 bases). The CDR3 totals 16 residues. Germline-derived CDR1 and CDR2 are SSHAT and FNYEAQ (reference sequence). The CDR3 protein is CASSLAVDPRGETQYF. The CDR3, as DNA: TGTGCTAGCAGCTTAGCAGTGGACCCTAGGGGAGAGACCCAGTACTTC. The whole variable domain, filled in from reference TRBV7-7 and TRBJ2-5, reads GAGVSQSPRYKVTKRGQDVTLRCDPISSHATLYWYQQALGQGPEFLTYFNYEAQPDKSGLPSDRFSAERPEGSISTLTIQRTEQRDSAMYRCASSLAVDPRGETQYFGPGTRLLVL.